This is a list of T cell receptor beta chains from one sample in a study of blood T cell repertoires in COVID-19. Assay: immunoSEQ multiplex PCR; the TCRdb copy retains only in-frame clones and omits some. The data show about 210,000 clones, over 80% seen once. The specimen was PBMCs or T cells enriched from blood (not recorded which). These receptors came from a man between 18 and 29 years old with acute COVID-19. Both conserved end residues are part of each CDR3. D genes are given only for firm matches.

>-|TRBJ1-2|TRBV6-5
CASSRGENYGYTF
>-|TRBJ1-4|TRBV11-3
CASGGGNEKLFF
>TRBD2|TRBJ2-5|TRBV11-2
CASSPVGGETQYF
>TRBD2|TRBJ2-2|TRBV4-2
CASSQDPGTSGTGELFF
>TRBD1|TRBJ1-2|TRBV4-3
CASSQAGTGNYGYTF
>TRBD1|TRBJ2-7|TRBV6-5
CASSLGTGLNEQYF
>TRBD1|TRBJ2-3|TRBV7-9
CASRPRQGATTDTQYF
>-|TRBJ1-4|TRBV12-3/TRBV12-4
CASSKGHRKKLFF
>TRBD1|TRBJ2-7|TRBV5-4
CASSLAAQGVGYRTYEQYF
>-|TRBJ1-1|TRBV28
CASSLPTGIGTEAFF
>-|TRBJ1-2|TRBV7-9
CASSLGGGGGYTF
>-|TRBJ2-1|TRBV10-3
CAIRLRDSSYNEQFF
>TRBD2|TRBJ2-1|TRBV5-6
CASRPGLAVNEQFF
>-|TRBJ1-3|TRBV19
CASSTGISGNTIYF
>-|TRBJ1-2|TRBV24-1
CATLSTGTF
>TRBD2|TRBJ2-2|TRBV28
CASRPSGSGAGELFF
>-|TRBJ2-3|TRBV5-1
CASSLGDNTDTQYF
>TRBD2|TRBJ2-1|TRBV12-5
CASGSLAGGHYNEQFF
>-|TRBJ2-2|TRBV7-9
CASSLGGGTGELFF
>-|TRBJ1-5|TRBV28
CASSSGGDNQPQHF